One TCR beta chain is described in this entry. V gave up 1 base and J gave up 4 bases, with 13 bases separating them. The CDR3 length is 15 residues. CDR1 SNHLY and CDR2 FYNNEI come from the germline V gene. This record comes from a study of control samples from healthy donors and cancer patients. Generated by immunoSEQ multiplex PCR, the TCRdb table keeps only in-frame clones and is missing some. The sample contains about 54,000 clones, around 97% of which appear only once. Material for sequencing was blood. This clonotype originated in a woman under 40 in good health. This chain uses TRBV2 with TRBJ2-5, with D possibly matching TRBD2 (6 bases). The CDR3 loop reads CASSEGGEAGETQYF. In nucleotides, the CDR3 is TGTGCCAGCAGTGAAGGGGGGGAGGCGGGAGAGACCCAGTACTTC.